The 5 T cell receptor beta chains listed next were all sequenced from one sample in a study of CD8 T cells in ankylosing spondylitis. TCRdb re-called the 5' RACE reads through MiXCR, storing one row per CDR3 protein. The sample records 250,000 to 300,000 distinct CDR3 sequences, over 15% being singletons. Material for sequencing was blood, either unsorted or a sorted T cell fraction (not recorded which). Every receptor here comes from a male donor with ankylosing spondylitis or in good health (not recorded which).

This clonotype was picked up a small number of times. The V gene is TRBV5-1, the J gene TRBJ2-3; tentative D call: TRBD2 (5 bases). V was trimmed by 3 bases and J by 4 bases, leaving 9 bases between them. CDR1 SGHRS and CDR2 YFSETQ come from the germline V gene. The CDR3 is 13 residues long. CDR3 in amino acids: CASSYEGPDTQYF. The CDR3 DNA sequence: TGCGCCAGCAGCTATGAGGGTCCAGATACGCAGTATTTT.

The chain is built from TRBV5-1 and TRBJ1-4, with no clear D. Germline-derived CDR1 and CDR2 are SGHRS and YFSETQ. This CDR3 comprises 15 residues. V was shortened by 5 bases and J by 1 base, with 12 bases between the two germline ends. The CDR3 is CASRSGQRTNEKLFF. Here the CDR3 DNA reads TGCGCCAGCAGGTCCGGGCAGCGAACTAATGAAAAACTGTTTTTT.

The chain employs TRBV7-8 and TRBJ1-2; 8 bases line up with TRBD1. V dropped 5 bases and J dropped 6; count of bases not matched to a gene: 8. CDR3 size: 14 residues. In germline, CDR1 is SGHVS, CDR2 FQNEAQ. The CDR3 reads CASSEWTGSDGYTF. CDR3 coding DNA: TGTGCCAGCAGCGAATGGACAGGGTCAGATGGCTACACCTTC.

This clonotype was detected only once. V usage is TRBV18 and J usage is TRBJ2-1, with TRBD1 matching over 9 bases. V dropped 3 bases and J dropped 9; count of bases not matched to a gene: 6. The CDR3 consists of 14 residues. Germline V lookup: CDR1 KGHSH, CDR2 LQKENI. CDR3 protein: CASSPGTGYSEQFF. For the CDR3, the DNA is TGTGCCAGCTCACCCGGGACAGGGTATAGTGAGCAGTTCTTC.

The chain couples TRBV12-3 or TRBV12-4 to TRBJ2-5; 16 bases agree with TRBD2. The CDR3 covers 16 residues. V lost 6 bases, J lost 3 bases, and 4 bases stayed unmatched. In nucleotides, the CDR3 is TGTGCCAGCAGGCCGGGACTAGCGGGGGGGAAAGAGACCCAGTACTTC. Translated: CASRPGLAGGKETQYF.